This T cell receptor (beta chain) was found in a study of response to subunit inactivated influenza vaccine. Study-level results: Authors suggested that a seasonal influenza vaccination recruits few new T cells each time.

Many counts were recorded for this clonotype. Its specificity is not known. The V gene lost 6 bases and the J gene lost 7 bases, with 15 bases spanning the gap. Germline assignment: CDR1 MNHEY and CDR2 SVGEGT. CDR3 length equals 13 residues. TCRdb redid the calling of the RT-PCR reads with MiXCR, one entry per CDR3 protein. There are a few hundred thousand distinct CDR3 sequences in the sample; around 22% occur only once, and approximately 10% lies in the top ten. This chain connects TRBV6-2 or TRBV6-3 to TRBJ1-1; D ambiguous. The input for sequencing was PBMCs from blood, taken 21 months after vaccination. The clonotype comes from a man between 50 and 69 years old who received an inactivated influenza vaccine. CDR3 coding DNA: TGTGCCAGCAGCCCGTGGGGTAGAAGTGAAGCTTTCTTT. Amino acid sequence: CASSPWGRSEAFF.